Described below is a single T cell receptor (beta chain) sequence and its context. Antigen specificity is unknown. The data stem from a study of neoadjuvant anti-PD-1 for oral cavity cancer. Whole-study context: Patients without progression received a fourth nivolumab dose around day 43, then surgical resection on days 50-56. Study-wide results and caveats: Higher pretreatment Treg/Th17 ratios tracked higher pretreatment blood clonality.

Libraries were prepared by immunoSEQ multiplex PCR; TCRdb keeps only in-frame clonotypes and omits some of them. This sample carries over 11,000 clones, 70% of them seen once, and the ten largest clones take approximately 2%. Germline V gene lookup returns CDR1 MGHRA and CDR2 YSYEKL. This CDR3 contains 15 residues. Germline trimming cut 4 bases from V and 8 bases from J; bases unmatched to any gene: 6. Stage II-IVA oral cavity squamous cell carcinoma was new and untreated by systemic or radiation therapy. PBMCs were not maintained or expanded in culture before analysis. The sequence came from a person aged 40-85 years with oral cavity squamous cell carcinoma. The specimen was PBMCs, collected before nivolumab (anti-PD-1) treatment. This chain connects TRBV4-1 to TRBJ2-4; 12 nucleotides line up with TRBD1. The CDR3, as DNA: TGCGCCAGCAGCCCCCAGGGACAGGGGGCTTACATTCAGTACTTC. Translation: CASSPQGQGAYIQYF.